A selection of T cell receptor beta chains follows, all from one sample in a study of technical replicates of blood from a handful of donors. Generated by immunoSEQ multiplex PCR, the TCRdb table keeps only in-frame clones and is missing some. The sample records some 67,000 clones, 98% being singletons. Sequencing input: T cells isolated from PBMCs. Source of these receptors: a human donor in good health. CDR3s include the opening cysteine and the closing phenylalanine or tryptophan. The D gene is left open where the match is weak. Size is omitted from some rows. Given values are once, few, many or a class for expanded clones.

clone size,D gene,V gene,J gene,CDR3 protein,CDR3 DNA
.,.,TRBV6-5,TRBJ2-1,CASSSSWRVHEQFF,TGTGCCAGCAGTTCCTCTTGGCGGGTCCATGAGCAGTTCTTC
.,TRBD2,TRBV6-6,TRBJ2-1,CASLKTSGGNEQFF,TGTGCCAGCCTTAAAACTAGCGGGGGCAATGAGCAGTTCTTC
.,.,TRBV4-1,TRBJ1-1,CASSQARSGIGMVMNTEAFF,TGCGCCAGCAGCCAAGCAAGATCAGGGATAGGCATGGTCATGAACACTGAAGCTTTCTTT
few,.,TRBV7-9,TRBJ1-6,CASSQRQDNSPLHF,TGTGCCAGCAGCCAGAGACAGGATAATTCACCCCTCCACTTT
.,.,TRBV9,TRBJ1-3,CASSARVGGNTIYF,TGTGCCAGCAGCGCGAGGGTGGGAGGAAACACCATATATTTT
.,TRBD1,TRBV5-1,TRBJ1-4,CASSGASGGEKLFF,TGCGCCAGCAGCGGGGCGTCAGGGGGCGAAAAACTGTTTTTT
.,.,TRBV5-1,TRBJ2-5,CASSLAGETQYF,TGCGCCAGCAGCTTGGCCGGGGAGACCCAGTACTTC
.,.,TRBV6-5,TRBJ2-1,CASSTAGPVYEQFF,TGTGCCAGCAGTACGGCGGGACCGGTTTATGAGCAGTTCTTC
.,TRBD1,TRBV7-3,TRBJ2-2,CASSPGGQANTGELFF,TGTGCCAGCAGCCCCGGGGGACAGGCCAACACCGGGGAGCTGTTTTTT
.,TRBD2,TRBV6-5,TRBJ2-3,CASSHGLAGEDTQYF,TGTGCCAGCAGCCACGGACTAGCGGGAGAGGATACGCAGTATTTT